These 6 T cell receptor beta chains originate from one sample sequenced in a study of PD-1 blockade in mismatch repair-deficient tumors. Clones were sequenced by immunoSEQ multiplex PCR, and TCRdb holds only the in-frame ones, with some missing. The data show about 79,000 clones, 65% to 85% seen once. This material consisted of peripheral blood, taken 44 weeks after starting pembrolizumab. The receptors originated from an adult with mismatch repair-deficient cancer.

The rearrangement uses TRBV30 and TRBJ1-2; 7 positions agree with TRBD1. V lost 1 base and J lost 8; bases outside the gene matches: 10. Germline V gives CDR1 GTSNPN, CDR2 SVGIG (reference sequence). The CDR3 consists of 14 residues. The CDR3 spells CAWSDKLRGRGYTF. The CDR3 region has the DNA TGTGCCTGGAGTGACAAGCTGAGGGGGCGCGGCTACACCTTC.

With regard to this clone: A much larger clone lies a single base off, so this may be a read error. V gene TRBV7-2 combines with J gene TRBJ2-7; 12 bases are shared with TRBD2. Germline V lookup: CDR1 SGHTA, CDR2 FQGNSA. This CDR3 is built from 14 residues. The CDR3: CVSSLASGRGEQYF. DNA of the CDR3: TGTGTCAGCAGCTTAGCTAGCGGGAGGGGAGAGCAGTACTTC.

The V call is TRBV19, the J call TRBJ1-3; D is perhaps TRBD1 (5 bases). V was trimmed by 6 bases and J by 0 bases, leaving 12 bases between them. The germline V gene has CDR1 LNHDA and CDR2 SQIVND (reference sequence). This CDR3 is 15 amino acids long. DNA of the CDR3: TGTGCCAGTAGGGGACGGGGAAGCTCTGGAAACACCATATATTTT. Translation: CASRGRGSSGNTIYF.

The chain couples TRBV7-9 to TRBJ2-1; 11 bases line up with TRBD2. Germline loops: CDR1 SEHNR, CDR2 FQNEAQ (reference sequence). The CDR3 spans 15 residues. The V segment lost 5 bases and the J segment 9 bases; nucleotides outside the gene matches: 9. The CDR3 loop reads CASSGGLAGGGEQFF. The CDR3 DNA follows: TGTGCCAGCAGCGGAGGGCTAGCGGGAGGAGGTGAGCAGTTCTTC.

The chain recombines TRBV7-2 with TRBJ1-1, with D perhaps matching TRBD1 (5 bases). Germline-derived CDR1 and CDR2 are SGHTA and FQGNSA. This CDR3 is 13 amino acids long. V lost 6 bases and J lost 4, with 12 bases in between. The CDR3 loop reads CASRRGIGTEAFF. Here the CDR3 DNA reads TGTGCCAGCAGAAGGGGTATAGGCACTGAAGCTTTCTTT. Full variable domain (missing parts from reference TRBV7-2 and TRBJ1-1): GAGVSQSPSNKVTEKGKDVELRCDPISGHTALYWYRQSLGQGLEFLIYFQGNSAPDKSGLPSDRFSAERTGGSVSTLTIQRTQQEDSAVYLCASRRGIGTEAFFGQGTRLTVV.

The gene calls are TRBV5-4 and TRBJ2-5; 13 positions agree with TRBD2. The CDR3 spans 18 residues. Per the germline V gene, CDR1 is SGHNT and CDR2 is YYREEE (reference sequence). Losses at the gene ends were 4 bases for V and 5 bases for J; bases not matched to a gene: 14. For the CDR3, the DNA is TGTGCCAGCAGCAAAGGACTAGCGGGAGCTCCCACTACGGAGACCCAGTACTTC. Residues: CASSKGLAGAPTTETQYF.